These 30 T cell receptor beta chains were all obtained from the same sample, sequenced in a study of human T cells and chemical hapten exposure. Sample time point: patch test 1, 2 weeks after DPC sensitization. Described treatment: therapeutic diphenylcyclopropenone sensitization with weekly scalp DPC. From the RACE reads, TCRdb called clonotypes with MiXCR, one entry per CDR3 protein. The sample contains some 400,000 distinct CDR3 sequences, approximately 4.4% of which appear only once. Sequenced here: whole blood, sampled in connection with sensitization to the hapten diphenylcyclopropenone (DPC). Source of these receptors: a woman aged 45-60 years with alopecia areata. Some clones in this sample may be carry-over from other donors' samples.

This clonotype was detected many times. The rearrangement links TRBV29-1 to TRBJ1-1; D gene ambiguous. CDR3 length equals 11 residues. Trimming took off 3 bases at V and 5 bases at J, with 7 bases between the two ends. Germline V lookup: CDR1 SQVTM, CDR2 ANQGSEA. The CDR3 sequence: CSVDLGTEAFF. The CDR3 DNA follows: TGCAGCGTTGACCTCGGAACTGAAGCTTTCTTT.

This clonotype was observed at least ten times. The chain joins TRBV28 to TRBJ2-1; 7 bases match TRBD1. The CDR3 is 14 amino acids. Germline-derived CDR1 and CDR2 are MDHEN and SYDVKM. Trimming removed 10 bases from V and 6 bases from J; junction bases left unmatched: 12. The CDR3 loop reads CATDPPGTVNEQFF. CDR3 nucleotide sequence: TGTGCCACCGATCCCCCCGGGACAGTCAATGAGCAGTTCTTC.

The sample holds a few counts of this clonotype. The CDR3: CASSPSTGWNEQFF. DNA for the CDR3: TGTGCCAGCAGTCCCTCGACAGGGTGGAATGAGCAGTTCTTC. V gene TRBV12-3 or TRBV12-4 combines with J gene TRBJ2-1; 7 bases are shared with TRBD1. This CDR3 has 14 amino acids. Germline trimming cut 5 bases from V and 7 bases from J; bases unmatched to any gene: 8.

The sample holds many counts of this clonotype. The chain couples TRBV24-1 to TRBJ2-4; D is uncertain. CDR3 length equals 13 residues. Trimming removed 3 bases at V and 8 bases at J, with 10 bases between. Germline loops: CDR1 KGHDR, CDR2 SFDVKD. The DNA of the CDR3 is TGTGCCACCAGTGATGCGGTCCGGGACATTCAGTACTTC. This encodes CATSDAVRDIQYF.

This clonotype has ten or more counts. This rearrangement joins TRBV29-1 to TRBJ2-5, with TRBD2 matching 9 bases. Trimming removed 5 bases from V and 5 bases from J; junction bases left unmatched: 9. Looked up from germline, CDR1 is SQVTM and CDR2 is ANQGSEA. The CDR3 is made up of 14 amino acids. The CDR3 is CSVSPLAGRETQYF. The CDR3 bases are TGCAGCGTTTCCCCGCTAGCGGGAAGGGAGACCCAGTACTTC.

The chain combines TRBV28 with TRBJ1-4; a possible D gene is TRBD1 (5 bases). This CDR3 region has 14 residues. Trimming left V 3 bases short and J 8 bases short, with 13 bases between. Germline V gene sequence: CDR1 MDHEN, CDR2 SYDVKM. CDR3 DNA: TGTGCCAGCAGTTTGGGGGGGATGGAGGAAAAACTGTTTTTT. Its protein is CASSLGGMEEKLFF. Full variable domain (missing parts from reference TRBV28 and TRBJ1-4): DVKVTQSSRYLVKRTGEKVFLECVQDMDHENMFWYRQDPGLGLRLIYFSYDVKMKEKGDIPEGYSVSREKKERFSLILESASTNQTSMYLCASSLGGMEEKLFFGSGTQLSVL.

V usage is TRBV27 and J usage is TRBJ2-1; D remains ambiguous. The CDR3 sequence is 15 residues long. Trimming took 6 bases from V and 2 from J, leaving 14 bases between them. Germline CDR1 reads MNHEY; CDR2 reads SMNVEV (reference sequence). CDR3 in amino acids: CASSPRRATYNEQFF. For the CDR3, the DNA is TGTGCCAGCAGCCCGCGCAGAGCGACCTACAATGAGCAGTTCTTC.

This clonotype was counted at least ten times. The chain links TRBV11-3 to TRBJ2-1; perhaps D is TRBD1 or TRBD2 (5 bases each). The germline gives CDR1 SGHNT, CDR2 YENEEA. The CDR3 spans 15 residues. V dropped 1 base and J dropped 7 bases, with 14 bases sitting between them. In nucleotides, the CDR3 is TGTGCCAGCAGCTTAGCAGGGACGGTAGGAAATGAGCAGTTCTTC. This sequence encodes CASSLAGTVGNEQFF.

With respect to this clonotype: This could be a read error, since a much larger clone is one nucleotide away. The V call is TRBV20-1, the J call TRBJ1-2; D perhaps matches TRBD1 (6 bases). CDR3 length: 17 residues. The V end was cut by 7 bases, the J end by 0 bases, with 24 bases between. CDR1 DFQATT and CDR2 SNEGSKA come from the germline V gene (reference sequence). CDR3 amino acids: CSVSRFQGNRPNYGYTF. The CDR3 nucleotides are TGCAGTGTTAGCCGTTTTCAGGGGAACCGGCCTAACTATGGCTACACCTTC.

This chain connects TRBV5-1 to TRBJ2-7, with D possibly TRBD2 on 6 matching bases. The CDR3 extends over 14 amino acids. The V end was cut by 0 bases, the J end by 2 bases, with 9 bases between. Germline assignment: CDR1 SGHRS and CDR2 YFSETQ. The CDR3 region is CASSLGGDTYEQYF. CDR3 bases: TGCGCCAGCAGCTTGGGCGGGGATACCTACGAGCAGTACTTC.

This clonotype was detected only a few times. This sequence joins TRBV12-3 or TRBV12-4 and TRBJ1-4; TRBD1 matches at 8 bases. The length of the CDR3 is 14 residues. V gave up 3 bases and J gave up 7 bases; unmatched junction bases: 4. The CDR3 DNA reads as TGTGCCAGCAGTTTTGGACAGGGTTCTGAAAAACTGTTTTTT. It codes for CASSFGQGSEKLFF.

This clonotype was counted between two and nine times. V gene TRBV28 combines with J gene TRBJ2-7; possible D gene TRBD1, 5 bases. The CDR3 spans 15 residues. Germline values: CDR1 MDHEN, CDR2 SYDVKM. V lost 4 bases and J 2 bases, leaving 15 bases between the germline ends. The CDR3 nucleotides are TGTGCCAGCAGTTCCGTGACAGAGGTTACCTACGAGCAGTACTTC. Amino acid sequence: CASSSVTEVTYEQYF.

For this clonotype: At one boundary the junction diverges from the germline segment, which might be a read error. The V and J genes are TRBV3-1 and TRBJ1-3; TRBD1 matches at 7 bases. The CDR3 sequence is 14 residues long. Germline CDR1 and CDR2: LGHDT and YNNKEL (reference sequence). CDR3 sequence: CASSLEGAGNTMYF. CDR3 in DNA: TGTGCCAGCAGTCTGGAGGGGGCTGGAAACACCATGTATTTT.

This clonotype was seen ten or more times. The rearrangement uses TRBV4-2 and TRBJ1-1; TRBD1 matches 7 bases. The J segment lost 3 bases and the V segment lost 4 bases, leaving 11 bases of the junction unmatched. The length of the CDR3 is 16 residues. Germline V gene sequence: CDR1 LGHNA, CDR2 YNFKEQ. CDR3 DNA: TGTGCCAGCAGCCTAGGCCGACAGGGCGGAGACACTGAAGCTTTCTTT. Translation: CASSLGRQGGDTEAFF.

This clonotype was seen repeatedly, ten times or more. V is TRBV13 and J is TRBJ1-6; 8 nucleotides match TRBD1. Germline V gene sequence: CDR1 PRHDT, CDR2 FYEKMQ (reference sequence). The junction had 4 bases not matched to a gene; V was cut back by 6 bases and J by 6 bases. The CDR3 is 14 amino acids. Here the CDR3 reads CASRTGEANSPLHF. The DNA for the CDR3 is TGTGCCAGCAGGACAGGGGAAGCTAATTCACCCCTCCACTTT.

This clonotype was observed at least ten times. The gene calls are TRBV10-3 and TRBJ1-2; D not certain. This CDR3 spans 14 amino acids. V was clipped by 4 bases and J by 10 bases, with 19 bases between them. Germline V lookup: CDR1 ENHRY, CDR2 SYGVKD. The CDR3 DNA reads TGTGCCATCAGTGCAACGAACTACGAGCCCCACTACACCTTC. It translates to CAISATNYEPHYTF.

This clonotype was observed a handful of times. The J gene is TRBJ1-1, the V gene TRBV9, with 7 bases aligning to TRBD1. The CDR3 is made up of 16 amino acids. V gave up 5 bases and J gave up 1 base; unmatched junction bases: 11. Germline CDR1 SGDLS, CDR2 YYNGEE. As DNA, the CDR3 is TGTGCCAGCAGTCGTGGGACAGAACCCTCGAACACTGAAGCTTTCTTT. It is translated as CASSRGTEPSNTEAFF.

This clonotype was found many times. V usage is TRBV5-1 and J usage is TRBJ2-1; 8 bases align to TRBD1. Per the germline V gene, CDR1 is SGHRS and CDR2 is YFSETQ. After removal of 4 bases from V and 1 base from J, the junction contained 7 bases not matched to a gene. This CDR3 region has 16 residues. The CDR3 here is CASSSLQGVSYNEQFF. The CDR3 DNA sequence: TGCGCCAGCAGCAGTCTACAGGGGGTTTCCTACAATGAGCAGTTCTTC.

This chain links TRBV28 with TRBJ2-7; no firm D call. The V gene lost 8 bases and the J gene lost 2 bases, with 13 bases spanning the gap. From germline, CDR1 is MDHEN and CDR2 SYDVKM. The CDR3 spans 13 residues. CDR3 nucleotide sequence: TGTGCCAGCTTACGGACGGCTCCCTACGAGCAGTACTTC. As protein: CASLRTAPYEQYF. Based on the CDR3 plus reference TRBV28 and TRBJ2-7, the full variable domain is DVKVTQSSRYLVKRTGEKVFLECVQDMDHENMFWYRQDPGLGLRLIYFSYDVKMKEKGDIPEGYSVSREKKERFSLILESASTNQTSMYLCASLRTAPYEQYFGPGTRLTVT.

The chain joins TRBV12-5 to TRBJ2-5, with TRBD1 matching over 9 bases. Germline V gene data show CDR1 as LGHNT and CDR2 as FRNRAP. CDR3 size: 15 residues. After removal of 3 bases from V and 7 bases from J, the junction contained 9 bases not matched to a gene. In nucleotides, the CDR3 is TGTGCTAGTGGTTTAGGGACAGGGAGGGAAAGGACCCAGTACTTC. Its translation is CASGLGTGRERTQYF.

Concerning this clonotype itself: This sequence may be a read error, since a much larger clone differs from it by one base. The J gene is TRBJ1-2, the V gene TRBV3-1, with D possibly being TRBD1 (5 bases). The V gene lost 0 bases and the J gene lost 0 bases, with 11 bases spanning the gap. Germline V gives CDR1 LGHDT, CDR2 YNNKEL (reference sequence). CDR3 size: 16 residues. In nucleotides, the CDR3 is TGTGCCAGCAGCCAAGATAACTGGGGGGCTAACTATGGCTACACCTTC. Translated, it gives CASSQDNWGANYGYTF.

This clonotype appeared many times. This chain uses TRBV20-1 with TRBJ1-2; D remains ambiguous. The CDR3 extends over 11 amino acids. Germline CDR1 and CDR2: DFQATT and SNEGSKA (reference sequence). The ends were cut back, 6 bases at V and 4 bases at J, with 9 bases in the middle. The CDR3, as DNA: TGCAGTGCAGGAGGGTCCTATGGCTACACCTTC. Its translation: CSAGGSYGYTF.

This clonotype was seen repeatedly, ten times or more. The chain uses TRBV20-1 and TRBJ2-2; no reliable D call. This CDR3 is built from 11 residues. V was cut by 4 bases and J by 8 bases, with 8 bases left in between. Germline CDR1 reads DFQATT; CDR2 reads SNEGSKA (reference sequence). This CDR3 is CSATLMGELFF. In nucleotides, the CDR3 is TGCAGTGCTACTCTCATGGGGGAGCTGTTTTTT.

This clonotype showed up many times. The rearrangement uses TRBV29-1 and TRBJ2-1; no definite D call. Germline CDR1 and CDR2: SQVTM and ANQGSEA. V lost 3 bases, J lost 7 bases, and 7 bases lay in between. The CDR3 is 11 residues long. The CDR3 is CSVDYNNEQFF. The CDR3 DNA reads as TGCAGCGTTGACTATAATAATGAGCAGTTCTTC.

Ten or more counts support this clonotype. The genes are TRBV6-5 and TRBJ2-7; the D is unclear. V lost 2 bases and J 3 bases, leaving 5 bases between the germline ends. CDR1 and CDR2 (germline): MNHEY, SVGAGI. CDR3 length: 12 amino acids. CDR3 sequence: CASSYEFYEQYF. Written as DNA, the CDR3 is TGTGCCAGCAGTTACGAGTTCTACGAGCAGTACTTC.

This clonotype was observed many times. The V gene is TRBV28, the J gene TRBJ2-7; D is possibly TRBD1 or TRBD2 (5 bases each). This CDR3 has 14 amino acids. The germline CDR1 and CDR2 sequences are MDHEN and SYDVKM. Trimming took off 4 bases at V and 2 bases at J, with 12 bases between the two ends. The CDR3 DNA reads as TGTGCCAGCAGTTCCCGGGACGCCGCCTACGAGCAGTACTTC. Translating gives CASSSRDAAYEQYF.

The table lists this clonotype with many counts. This sequence joins TRBV28 and TRBJ2-7, with D possibly TRBD2 on 6 matching bases. CDR3 length equals 15 residues. Trimming cost V 2 bases and J 2 bases, with 13 bases left between them. Per germline, CDR1 MDHEN and CDR2 SYDVKM. The DNA for the CDR3 is TGTGCCAGCAGTTTAGGAGGGCGGGGAACCTACGAGCAGTACTTC. It encodes CASSLGGRGTYEQYF.

In its sample, this clonotype was seen many times. The chain combines TRBV27 with TRBJ2-3; D unresolved. Germline CDR1 and CDR2: MNHEY and SMNVEV (reference sequence). V lost 2 bases and J 1 base, leaving 7 bases between the germline ends. The CDR3 runs 14 residues. CDR3 DNA sequence: TGTGCCAGCAGTTTAATTGGGGGCACAGATACGCAGTATTTT. Its protein product is CASSLIGGTDTQYF.

This clonotype was picked up a small number of times. The chain employs TRBV11-2 and TRBJ1-1; D uncertain. The CDR3 covers 13 residues. Germline lookup yields CDR1 SGHAT and CDR2 FQNNGV. The V end lost 5 bases, the J end lost 2 bases, and 9 bases lay between the germline ends. CDR3 protein: CASSPRRNTEAFF. The CDR3 coding sequence is TGTGCCAGCAGCCCCCGAAGAAACACTGAAGCTTTCTTT. Variable domain in full (rest from reference TRBV11-2 and TRBJ1-1): EAGVAQSPRYKIIEKRQSVAFWCNPISGHATLYWYQQILGQGPKLLIQFQNNGVVDDSQLPKDRFSAERLKGVDSTLKIQPAKLEDSAVYLCASSPRRNTEAFFGQGTRLTVV.

The J gene is TRBJ2-5, the V gene TRBV25-1, with 12 bases fitting TRBD1. Trimming took 4 bases from V and 5 from J; bases not matched to a gene: 5. Germline lookup yields CDR1 MGHDK and CDR2 SYGVNS. The CDR3 spans 15 residues. CDR3 bases: TGTGCCAGCAGTGTCCGGGACAGGGGGCGGGAGACCCAGTACTTC. This translates into CASSVRDRGRETQYF.